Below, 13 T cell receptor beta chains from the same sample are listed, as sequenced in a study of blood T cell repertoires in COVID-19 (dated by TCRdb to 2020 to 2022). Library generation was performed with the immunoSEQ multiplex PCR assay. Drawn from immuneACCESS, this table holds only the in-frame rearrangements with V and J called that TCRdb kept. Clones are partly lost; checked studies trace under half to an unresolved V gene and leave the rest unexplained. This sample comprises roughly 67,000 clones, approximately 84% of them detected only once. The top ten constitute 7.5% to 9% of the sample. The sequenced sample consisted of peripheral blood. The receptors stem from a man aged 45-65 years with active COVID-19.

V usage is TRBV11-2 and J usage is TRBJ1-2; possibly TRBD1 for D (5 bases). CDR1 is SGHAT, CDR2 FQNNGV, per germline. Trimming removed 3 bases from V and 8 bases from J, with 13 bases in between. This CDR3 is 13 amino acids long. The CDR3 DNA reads TGTGCCAGCAGCTTCGGGGGACCAAAGGGCTACACCTTC. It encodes CASSFGGPKGYTF.

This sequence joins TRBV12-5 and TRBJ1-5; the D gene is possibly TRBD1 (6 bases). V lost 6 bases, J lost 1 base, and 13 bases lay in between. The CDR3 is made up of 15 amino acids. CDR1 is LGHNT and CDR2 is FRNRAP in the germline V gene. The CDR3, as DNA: TGTGCTAGTGGAATGACAGGATTGAGCAATCAGCCCCAGCATTTT. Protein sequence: CASGMTGLSNQPQHF.

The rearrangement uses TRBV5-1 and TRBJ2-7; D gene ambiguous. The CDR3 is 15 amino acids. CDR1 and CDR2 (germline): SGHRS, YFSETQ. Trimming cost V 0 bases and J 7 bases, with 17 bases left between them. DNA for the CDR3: TGCGCCAGCAGCTTGGACACACTGAGAGTCAGGGAGCAGTACTTC. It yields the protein CASSLDTLRVREQYF.

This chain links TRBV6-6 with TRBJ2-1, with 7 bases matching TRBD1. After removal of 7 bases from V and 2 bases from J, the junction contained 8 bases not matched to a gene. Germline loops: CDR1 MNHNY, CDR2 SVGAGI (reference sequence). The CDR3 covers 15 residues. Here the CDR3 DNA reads TGTGCCAGCACCATGGCCGGGACAGCCTACAATGAGCAGTTCTTC. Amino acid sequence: CASTMAGTAYNEQFF.

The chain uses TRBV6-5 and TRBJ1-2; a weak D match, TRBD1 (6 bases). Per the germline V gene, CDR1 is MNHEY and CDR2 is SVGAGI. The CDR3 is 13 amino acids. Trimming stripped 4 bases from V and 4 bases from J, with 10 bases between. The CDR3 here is CASSSPGAYGYTF. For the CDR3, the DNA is TGTGCCAGCAGTTCCCCAGGGGCCTATGGCTACACCTTC.

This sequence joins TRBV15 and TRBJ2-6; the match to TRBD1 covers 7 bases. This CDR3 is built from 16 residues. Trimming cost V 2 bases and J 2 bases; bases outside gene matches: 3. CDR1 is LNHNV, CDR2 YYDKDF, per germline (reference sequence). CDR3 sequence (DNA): TGTGCCACCAGCAGACCTCAGGGGGCTGGGGCCAACGTCCTGACTTTC. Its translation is CATSRPQGAGANVLTF.

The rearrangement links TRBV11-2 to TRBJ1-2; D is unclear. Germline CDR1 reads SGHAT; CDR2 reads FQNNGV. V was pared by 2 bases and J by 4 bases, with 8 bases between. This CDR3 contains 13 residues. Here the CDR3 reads CASSLRVPYGYTF. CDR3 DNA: TGTGCCAGCAGCTTACGGGTACCCTATGGCTACACCTTC.

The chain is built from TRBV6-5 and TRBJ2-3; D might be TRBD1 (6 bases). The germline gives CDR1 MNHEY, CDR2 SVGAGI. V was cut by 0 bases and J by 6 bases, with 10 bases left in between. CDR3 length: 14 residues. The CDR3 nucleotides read TGTGCCAGCAGTTACTCGCAGGGGTCGGATACGCAGTATTTT. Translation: CASSYSQGSDTQYF.

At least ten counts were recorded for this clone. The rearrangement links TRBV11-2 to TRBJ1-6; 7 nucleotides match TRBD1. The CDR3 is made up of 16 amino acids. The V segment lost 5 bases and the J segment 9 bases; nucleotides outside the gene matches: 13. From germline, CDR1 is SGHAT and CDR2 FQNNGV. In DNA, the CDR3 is TGTGCCAGCAGCCTATCTCGGGACAGTCTTAGTTCACCCCTCCACTTT. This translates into CASSLSRDSLSSPLHF.

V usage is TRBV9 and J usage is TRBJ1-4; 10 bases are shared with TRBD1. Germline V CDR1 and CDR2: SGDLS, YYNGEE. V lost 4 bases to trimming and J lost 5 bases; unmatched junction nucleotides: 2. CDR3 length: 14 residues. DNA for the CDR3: TGTGCCAGCAGCAAGGGACAGGGGAATGAAAAACTGTTTTTT. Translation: CASSKGQGNEKLFF.

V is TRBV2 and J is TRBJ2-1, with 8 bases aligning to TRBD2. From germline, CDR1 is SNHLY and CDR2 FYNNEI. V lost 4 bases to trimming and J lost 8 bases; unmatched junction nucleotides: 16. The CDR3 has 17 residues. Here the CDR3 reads CASSAIPDFGLADEQFF. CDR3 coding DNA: TGTGCCAGCAGTGCCATTCCTGACTTTGGACTAGCCGATGAGCAGTTCTTC.

As DNA, the CDR3 is TGTGCCAGCAGCGAGACATCAACACCCCTCCACTTT. Translating it yields CASSETSTPLHF. V is TRBV12-3 or TRBV12-4 and J is TRBJ1-6; D not certain. Trimming shortened V by 6 bases and J by 11 bases, and 11 bases separated the two germline ends. CDR3 size: 12 residues.

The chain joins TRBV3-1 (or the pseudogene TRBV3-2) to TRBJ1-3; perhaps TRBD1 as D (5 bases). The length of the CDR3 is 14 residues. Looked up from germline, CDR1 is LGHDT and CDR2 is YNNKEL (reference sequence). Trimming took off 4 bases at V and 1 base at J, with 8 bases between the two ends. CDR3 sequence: CASSPRGSGNTIYF. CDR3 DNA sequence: TGTGCCAGCAGCCCTCGGGGGTCTGGAAACACCATATATTTT.